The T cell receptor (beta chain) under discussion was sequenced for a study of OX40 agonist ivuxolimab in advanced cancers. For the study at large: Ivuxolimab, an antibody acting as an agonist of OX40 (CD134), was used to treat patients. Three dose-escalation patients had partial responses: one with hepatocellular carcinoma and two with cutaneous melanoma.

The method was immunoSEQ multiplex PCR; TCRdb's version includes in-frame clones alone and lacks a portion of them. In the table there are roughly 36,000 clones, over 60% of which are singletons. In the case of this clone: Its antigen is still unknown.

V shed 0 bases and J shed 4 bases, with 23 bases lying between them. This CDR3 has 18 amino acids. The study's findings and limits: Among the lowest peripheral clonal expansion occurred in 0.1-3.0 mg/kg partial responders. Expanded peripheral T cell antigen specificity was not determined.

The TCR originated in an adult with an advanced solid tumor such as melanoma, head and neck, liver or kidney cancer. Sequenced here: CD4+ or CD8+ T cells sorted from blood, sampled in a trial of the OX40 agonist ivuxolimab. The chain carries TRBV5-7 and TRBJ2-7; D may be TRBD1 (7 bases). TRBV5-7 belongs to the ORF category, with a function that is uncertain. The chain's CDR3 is CASSLDGTAAGGIYEQYF. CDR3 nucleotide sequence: TGTGCCAGCAGCTTGGACGGAACCGCGGCAGGGGGGATATACGAGCAGTACTTC.